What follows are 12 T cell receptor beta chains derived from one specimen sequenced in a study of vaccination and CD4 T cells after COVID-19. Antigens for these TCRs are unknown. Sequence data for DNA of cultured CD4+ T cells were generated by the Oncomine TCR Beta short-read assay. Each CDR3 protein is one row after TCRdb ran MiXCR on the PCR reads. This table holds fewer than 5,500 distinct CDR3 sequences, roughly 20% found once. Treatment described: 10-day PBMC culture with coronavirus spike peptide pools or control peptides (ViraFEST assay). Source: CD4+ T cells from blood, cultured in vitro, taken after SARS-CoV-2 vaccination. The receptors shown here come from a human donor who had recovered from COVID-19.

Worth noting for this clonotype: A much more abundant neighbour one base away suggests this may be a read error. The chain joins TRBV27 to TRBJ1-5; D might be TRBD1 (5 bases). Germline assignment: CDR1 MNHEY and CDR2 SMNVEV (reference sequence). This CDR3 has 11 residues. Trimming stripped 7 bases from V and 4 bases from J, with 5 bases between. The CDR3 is CASTGNQPQHF. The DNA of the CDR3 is TGTGCCAGCACAGGGAATCAGCCCCAGCATTTT.

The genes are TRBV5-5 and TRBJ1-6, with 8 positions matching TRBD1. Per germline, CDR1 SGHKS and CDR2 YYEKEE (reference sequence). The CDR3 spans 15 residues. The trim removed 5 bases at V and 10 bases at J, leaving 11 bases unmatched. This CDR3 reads CASRPAGTGPSPLHF. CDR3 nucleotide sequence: TGTGCCAGCAGACCAGCCGGGACAGGTCCATCACCCCTCCACTTT.

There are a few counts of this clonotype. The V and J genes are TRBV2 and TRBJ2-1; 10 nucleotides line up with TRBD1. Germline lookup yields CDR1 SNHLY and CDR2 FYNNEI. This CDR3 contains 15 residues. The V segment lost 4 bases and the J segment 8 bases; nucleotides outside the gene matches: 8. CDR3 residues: CASSALGQGKHEQFF. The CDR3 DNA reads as TGTGCCAGCAGTGCCTTGGGACAGGGGAAGCATGAGCAGTTCTTC.

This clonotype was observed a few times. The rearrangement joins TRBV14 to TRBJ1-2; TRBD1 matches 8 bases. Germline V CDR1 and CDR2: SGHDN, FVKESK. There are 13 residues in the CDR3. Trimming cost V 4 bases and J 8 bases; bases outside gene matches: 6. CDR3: CASSRQGMEGYTF. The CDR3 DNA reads TGTGCCAGCAGCCGACAGGGGATGGAGGGCTACACCTTC.

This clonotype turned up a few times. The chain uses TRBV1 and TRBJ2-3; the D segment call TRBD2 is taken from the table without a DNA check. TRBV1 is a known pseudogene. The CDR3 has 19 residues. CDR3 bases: TGCACCAGCAGCCTGAGGGGAAAAGCTAGCGGGGGGTCCACAGATACGCAGTATTTT. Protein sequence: CTSSLRGKASGGSTDTQYF.

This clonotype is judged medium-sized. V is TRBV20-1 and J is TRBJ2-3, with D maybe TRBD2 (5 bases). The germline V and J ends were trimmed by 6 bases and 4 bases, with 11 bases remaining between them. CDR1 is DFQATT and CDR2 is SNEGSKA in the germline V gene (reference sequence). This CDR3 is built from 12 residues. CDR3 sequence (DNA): TGCAGTGCGGAGGACCGTTCAGATACGCAGTATTTT. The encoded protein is CSAEDRSDTQYF.

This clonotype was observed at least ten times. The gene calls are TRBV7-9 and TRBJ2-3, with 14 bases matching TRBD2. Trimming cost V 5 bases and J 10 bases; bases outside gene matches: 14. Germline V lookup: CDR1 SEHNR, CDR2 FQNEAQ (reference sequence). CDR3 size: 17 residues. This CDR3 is CASSPHPGLAGGLSQYF. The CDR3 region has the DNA TGTGCCAGCAGCCCACACCCTGGACTAGCGGGGGGATTATCGCAGTATTTT.

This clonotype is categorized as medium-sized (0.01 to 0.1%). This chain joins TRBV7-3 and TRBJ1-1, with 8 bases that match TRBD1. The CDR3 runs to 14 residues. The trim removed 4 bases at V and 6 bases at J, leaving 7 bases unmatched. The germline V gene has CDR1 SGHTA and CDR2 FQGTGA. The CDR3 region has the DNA TGTGCCAGCAGCTCCTCCGGGACAGGCTCTGAAGCTTTCTTT. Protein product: CASSSSGTGSEAFF.

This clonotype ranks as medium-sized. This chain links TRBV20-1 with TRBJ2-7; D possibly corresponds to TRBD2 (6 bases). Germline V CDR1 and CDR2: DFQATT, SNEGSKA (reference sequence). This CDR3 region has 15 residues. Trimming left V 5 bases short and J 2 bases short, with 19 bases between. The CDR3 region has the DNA TGCAGTGCTTCCGACCCGGGACTCTCGACCTACGAGCAGTACTTC. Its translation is CSASDPGLSTYEQYF.

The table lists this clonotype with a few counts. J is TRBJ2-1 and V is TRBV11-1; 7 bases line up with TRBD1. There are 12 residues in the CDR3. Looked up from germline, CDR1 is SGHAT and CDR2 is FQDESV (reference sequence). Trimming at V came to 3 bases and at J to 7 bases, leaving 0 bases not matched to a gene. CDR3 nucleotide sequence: TGTGCCAGCAGCTTGACAGGGAATGAGCAGTTCTTC. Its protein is CASSLTGNEQFF. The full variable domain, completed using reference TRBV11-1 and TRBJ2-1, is EAEVAQSPRYKITEKSQAVAFWCDPISGHATLYWYRQILGQGPELLVQFQDESVVDDSQLPKDRFSAERLKGVDSTLKIQPAELGDSAMYLCASSLTGNEQFFGPGTRLTVL.

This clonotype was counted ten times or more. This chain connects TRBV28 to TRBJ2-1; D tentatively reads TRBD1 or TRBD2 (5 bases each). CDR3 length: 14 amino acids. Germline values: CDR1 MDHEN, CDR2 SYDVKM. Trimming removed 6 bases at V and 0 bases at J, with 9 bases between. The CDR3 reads CASSPGASYNEQFF. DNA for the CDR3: TGTGCCAGCAGCCCCGGGGCCTCCTACAATGAGCAGTTCTTC.

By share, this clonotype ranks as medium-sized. CDR3 protein: CASSIRQTSGANVLTF. The CDR3 nucleotides read TGTGCCAGCAGCATCCGACAGACCTCTGGGGCCAACGTCCTGACTTTC. V usage is TRBV7-9 and J usage is TRBJ2-6; a possible D gene is TRBD1 (5 bases). Trimming pared 5 bases from V and 0 bases from J, leaving 11 bases between. Germline values: CDR1 SEHNR, CDR2 FQNEAQ (reference sequence). CDR3 length: 16 amino acids. The variable domain in full, completed from reference TRBV7-9 and TRBJ2-6, reads DTGVSQNPRHKITKRGQNVTFRCDPISEHNRLYWYRQTLGQGPEFLTYFQNEAQLEKSRLLSDRFSAERPKGSFSTLEIQRTEQGDSAMYLCASSIRQTSGANVLTFGAGSRLTVL.